The 5 T cell receptor beta chains given below trace back to one sample, sequenced in a study of shared clonotypes between healthy human individuals. Libraries were prepared by immunoSEQ multiplex PCR; TCRdb keeps only in-frame clonotypes and omits some of them. The sample has roughly 1 million clones; about 77% are singletons. Sequencing was performed on memory CD4+ T cells sorted from blood. Subset defined: CD45RA-negative fraction. The receptors were sampled from a man younger than 35 in good health.

This chain connects TRBV11-2 to TRBJ2-7; D gene uncertain. V was pared by 5 bases and J by 3 bases, with 11 bases between. This CDR3 comprises 13 residues. Germline loops: CDR1 SGHAT, CDR2 FQNNGV. CDR3 DNA sequence: TGTGCCAGCAGCCAGACTGGGCTCTACGAGCAGTACTTC. Amino acid sequence: CASSQTGLYEQYF. The full variable domain, completed using reference TRBV11-2 and TRBJ2-7, is EAGVAQSPRYKIIEKRQSVAFWCNPISGHATLYWYQQILGQGPKLLIQFQNNGVVDDSQLPKDRFSAERLKGVDSTLKIQPAKLEDSAVYLCASSQTGLYEQYFGPGTRLTVT.

The genes are TRBV7-3 and TRBJ2-7; 8 nucleotides align to TRBD1. Trimming cost V 5 bases and J 0 bases; bases outside gene matches: 3. Germline V lookup: CDR1 SGHTA, CDR2 FQGTGA. This CDR3 contains 14 residues. The CDR3 nucleotides are TGTGCCAGCAGCCCGGGACAGGTCTCCTACGAGCAGTACTTC. This gives the protein CASSPGQVSYEQYF.

The chain joins TRBV5-4 to TRBJ2-3; 7 bases align to TRBD2. V was clipped by 0 bases and J by 5 bases; unmatched bases: 6. The CDR3 consists of 15 residues. Germline V gene lookup returns CDR1 SGHNT and CDR2 YYREEE (reference sequence). CDR3: CASSLVSRGEDTQYF. CDR3 bases: TGTGCCAGCAGCTTGGTGTCACGGGGGGAAGATACGCAGTATTTT. Full variable domain (rest looked up from reference TRBV5-4 and TRBJ2-3): ETGVTQSPTHLIKTRGQQVTLRCSSQSGHNTVSWYQQALGQGPQFIFQYYREEENGRGNFPPRFSGLQFPNYSSELNVNALELDDSALYLCASSLVSRGEDTQYFGPGTRLTVL.

This chain uses TRBV5-1 with TRBJ2-1, with 9 positions matching TRBD2. The CDR3 has 15 amino acids. The J segment lost 8 bases and the V segment lost 2 bases, leaving 8 bases of the junction unmatched. The V gene's germline CDR1 is SGHRS and CDR2 YFSETQ. The CDR3 here is CASSFGGRASDEQFF. Here the CDR3 DNA reads TGCGCCAGCAGCTTCGGCGGGAGGGCCTCGGATGAGCAGTTCTTC.

CDR3 nucleotides: TGTGCCAGCAGAGGACAGGGAAGGGAGGGACAGCCCCAGCATTTT. Protein sequence: CASRGQGREGQPQHF. The genes are TRBV28 and TRBJ1-5, with TRBD1 identical over 8 bases. The CDR3 consists of 15 residues. The ends lost 6 bases at V and 7 bases at J; junction bases unmatched: 11. Germline V gene data show CDR1 as MDHEN and CDR2 as SYDVKM.